This T cell receptor beta chain was retrieved from a study of blood T cell repertoires in COVID-19. Study information: Whether acute or convalescent, the COVID-19 samples came from the United States, Italy and Spain. The cDNA or gDNA used as material had been derived from T cells, B-cell-depleted T cells, or PBMCs.

Per the study methods: Scientists estimated how many nucleated cells there were by amplifying reference gene primers. Some clones are missing from TCRdb's copy, which holds only in-frame ones; the method was immunoSEQ multiplex PCR. For V, J and clone size, that table is used; D and trimming come from the DNA. This sample has a few hundred thousand clones, with roughly 86% found just once. V shed 8 bases and J 1 base; nucleotides not matched to a gene: 6. This CDR3 comprises 14 residues. CDR1 is SEHNR and CDR2 is FQNEAQ in the germline V gene (reference sequence). The sequence came from a human donor in a cohort sampled during active COVID-19. Sample: peripheral blood. This chain links TRBV7-9 with TRBJ1-1; 8 nucleotides agree with TRBD1. The CDR3 loop is CASAWTGRNTEAFF. The CDR3, as DNA: TGTGCCAGCGCCTGGACAGGGCGGAACACTGAAGCTTTCTTT.